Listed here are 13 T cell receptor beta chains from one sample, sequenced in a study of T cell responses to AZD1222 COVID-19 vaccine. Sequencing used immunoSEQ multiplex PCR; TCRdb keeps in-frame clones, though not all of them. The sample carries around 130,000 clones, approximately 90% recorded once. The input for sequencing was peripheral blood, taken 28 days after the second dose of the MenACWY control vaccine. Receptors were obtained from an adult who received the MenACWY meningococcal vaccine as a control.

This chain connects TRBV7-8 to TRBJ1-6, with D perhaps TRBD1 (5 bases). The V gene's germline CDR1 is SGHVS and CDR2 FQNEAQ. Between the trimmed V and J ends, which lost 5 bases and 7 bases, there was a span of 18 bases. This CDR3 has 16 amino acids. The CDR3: CASSQDSGTKNSPLHF. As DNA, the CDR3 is TGTGCCAGCAGCCAAGACTCAGGGACCAAAAATTCACCCCTCCACTTT.

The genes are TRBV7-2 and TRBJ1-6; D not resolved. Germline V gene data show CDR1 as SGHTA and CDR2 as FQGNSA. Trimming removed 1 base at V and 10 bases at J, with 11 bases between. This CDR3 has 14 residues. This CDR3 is CASSLEGLASPLHF. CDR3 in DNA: TGTGCCAGCAGCTTAGAGGGTCTGGCATCACCCCTCCACTTT.

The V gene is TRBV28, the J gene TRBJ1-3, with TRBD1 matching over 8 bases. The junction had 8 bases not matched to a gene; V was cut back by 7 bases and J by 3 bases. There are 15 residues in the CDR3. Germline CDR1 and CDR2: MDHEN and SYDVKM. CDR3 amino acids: CASIDGRGLGNTIYF. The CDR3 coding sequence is TGTGCCAGCATAGATGGCAGGGGGCTTGGAAACACCATATATTTT.

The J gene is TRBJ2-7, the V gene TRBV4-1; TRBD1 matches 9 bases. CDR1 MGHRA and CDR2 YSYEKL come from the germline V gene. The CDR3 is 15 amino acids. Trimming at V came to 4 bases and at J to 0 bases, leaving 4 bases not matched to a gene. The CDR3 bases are TGCGCCAGCAGCCCCGGGACAGGGAGCTCCTACGAGCAGTACTTC. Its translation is CASSPGTGSSYEQYF.

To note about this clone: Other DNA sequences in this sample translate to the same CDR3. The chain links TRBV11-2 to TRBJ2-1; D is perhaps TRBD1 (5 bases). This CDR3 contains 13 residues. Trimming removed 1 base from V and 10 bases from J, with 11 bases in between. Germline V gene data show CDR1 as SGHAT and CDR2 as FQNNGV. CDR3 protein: CASSLGRGGEQFF. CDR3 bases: TGTGCCAGCAGCTTAGGAAGGGGCGGCGAGCAGTTCTTC.

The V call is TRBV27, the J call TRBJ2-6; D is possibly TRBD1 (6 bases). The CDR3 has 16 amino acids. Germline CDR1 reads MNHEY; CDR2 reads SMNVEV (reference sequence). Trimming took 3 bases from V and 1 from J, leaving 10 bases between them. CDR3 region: CASSFYQGSGANVLTF. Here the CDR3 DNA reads TGTGCCAGCAGTTTCTATCAGGGGTCTGGGGCCAACGTCCTGACTTTC. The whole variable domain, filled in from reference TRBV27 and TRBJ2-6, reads EAQVTQNPRYLITVTGKKLTVTCSQNMNHEYMSWYRQDPGLGLRQIYYSMNVEVTDKGDVPEGYKVSRKEKRNFPLILESPSPNQTSLYFCASSFYQGSGANVLTFGAGSRLTVL.

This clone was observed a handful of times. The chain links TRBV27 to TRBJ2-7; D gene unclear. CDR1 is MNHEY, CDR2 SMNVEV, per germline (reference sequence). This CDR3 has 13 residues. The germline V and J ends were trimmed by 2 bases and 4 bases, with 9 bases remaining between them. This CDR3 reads CASSLIPTYEQYF. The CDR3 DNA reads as TGTGCCAGCAGTTTAATCCCCACGTACGAGCAGTACTTC.

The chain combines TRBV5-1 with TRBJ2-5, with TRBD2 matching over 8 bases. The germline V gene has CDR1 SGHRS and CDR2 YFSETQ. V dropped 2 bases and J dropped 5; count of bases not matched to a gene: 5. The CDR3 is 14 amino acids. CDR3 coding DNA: TGCGCCAGCAGCTTAGACGGCGGGAGGGAGACCCAGTACTTC. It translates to CASSLDGGRETQYF.

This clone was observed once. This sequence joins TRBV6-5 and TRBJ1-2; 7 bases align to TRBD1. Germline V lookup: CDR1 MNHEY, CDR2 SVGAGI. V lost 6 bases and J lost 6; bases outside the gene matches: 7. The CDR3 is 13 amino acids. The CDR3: CASRNKGANGYTF. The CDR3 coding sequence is TGTGCCAGCAGGAACAAGGGGGCCAATGGCTACACCTTC.

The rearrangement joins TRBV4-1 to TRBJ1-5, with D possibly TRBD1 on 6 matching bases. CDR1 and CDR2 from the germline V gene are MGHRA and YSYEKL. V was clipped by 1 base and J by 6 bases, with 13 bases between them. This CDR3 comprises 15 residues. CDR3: CASSQGPGTLQPQHF. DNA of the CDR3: TGCGCCAGCAGCCAAGGACCCGGGACACTTCAGCCCCAGCATTTT.

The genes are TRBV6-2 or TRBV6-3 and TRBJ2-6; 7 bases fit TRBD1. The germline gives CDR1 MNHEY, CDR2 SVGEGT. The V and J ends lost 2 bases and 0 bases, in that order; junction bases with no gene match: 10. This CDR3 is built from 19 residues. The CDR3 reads CASSYDQQGFTSGANVLTF. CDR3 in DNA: TGTGCCAGCAGTTACGACCAACAGGGGTTTACCTCTGGGGCCAACGTCCTGACTTTC.

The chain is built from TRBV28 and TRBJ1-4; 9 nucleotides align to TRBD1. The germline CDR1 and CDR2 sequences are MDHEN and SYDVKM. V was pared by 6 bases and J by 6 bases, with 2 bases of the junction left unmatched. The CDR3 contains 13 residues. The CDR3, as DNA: TGTGCCAGCAGACGACAGGGGGATGAAAAACTGTTTTTT. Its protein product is CASRRQGDEKLFF.

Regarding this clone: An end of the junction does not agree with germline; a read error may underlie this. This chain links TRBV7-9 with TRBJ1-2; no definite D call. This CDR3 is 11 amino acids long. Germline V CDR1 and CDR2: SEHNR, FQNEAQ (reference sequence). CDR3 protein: CASSLVSTGGF. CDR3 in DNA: TGTGCCAGCAGCTTAGTCTCCACGGGCGGCTTC.